Listed below are T cell receptor beta chains from one sample, sequenced in a study of blood T cell repertoires in COVID-19. Produced via immunoSEQ multiplex PCR; TCRdb's table is partial and in-frame only. The top ten clones hold 7.5% of a sample with 260,000 or so clones, roughly four fifths of them seen once. The sequencing input was peripheral blood. The receptors derive from a woman aged 80 or over with COVID-19, enrolled during active disease. The CDR3 runs from the conserved cysteine through the conserved F or W. Each record gives: clone size, V gene, J gene, D gene, CDR3 DNA, CDR3 protein. A D gene is named only where the DNA matches it firmly. Expanded clones get a size class; other rows say once, few or many, or leave the size out.

clone size: once; V gene: TRBV9; J gene: TRBJ1-6; D gene: TRBD1; CDR3 DNA: TGTGCCAGCAGCGGGGGACAGGGAGCGAGCTCCTATAATTCACCCCTCCACTTT; CDR3 protein: CASSGGQGASSYNSPLHF
clone size: .; V gene: TRBV7-9; J gene: TRBJ1-5; D gene: TRBD1; CDR3 DNA: TGTGCCAGCAGCTTAGTTGGACAGGGAGCGAATCAGCCCCAGCATTTT; CDR3 protein: CASSLVGQGANQPQHF
clone size: .; V gene: TRBV5-6; J gene: TRBJ2-5; D gene: TRBD2; CDR3 DNA: TGTGCCAGCAGGTTCCGGGGCGGGCCTGCGGGGGCCCAGTACTTC; CDR3 protein: CASRFRGGPAGAQYF
clone size: .; V gene: TRBV6-6; J gene: TRBJ1-5; D gene: .; CDR3 DNA: TGTGCCAGCAGTTACCCAGGAGGGGTCGATCAGCCCCAGCATTTT; CDR3 protein: CASSYPGGVDQPQHF
clone size: .; V gene: TRBV30; J gene: TRBJ2-2; D gene: .; CDR3 DNA: TGTGCCTGGAGTTCCCCATCACGCGACACCGGGGAGCTGTTTTTT; CDR3 protein: CAWSSPSRDTGELFF
clone size: .; V gene: TRBV6-5; J gene: TRBJ2-5; D gene: TRBD1; CDR3 DNA: TGTGCCAGCAAACAAGGGGACAGGGAGTATGAGACCCAGTACTTC; CDR3 protein: CASKQGDREYETQYF
clone size: once; V gene: TRBV6-5; J gene: TRBJ2-1; D gene: .; CDR3 DNA: TGTGCCAGCAGTTTAATAGCGCGACACAATGAGCAGTTCTTC; CDR3 protein: CASSLIARHNEQFF
clone size: .; V gene: TRBV14; J gene: TRBJ2-5; D gene: TRBD2; CDR3 DNA: TGTGCCAGCAGCCCACTGACTAGCGGGAGACCAGAGACCCAGTACTTC; CDR3 protein: CASSPLTSGRPETQYF
clone size: once; V gene: TRBV9; J gene: TRBJ1-5; D gene: TRBD1; CDR3 DNA: TGTGCCAGCAGCGCGGGACAGGGTGGCCAGCCCCAGCATTTT; CDR3 protein: CASSAGQGGQPQHF
clone size: .; V gene: TRBV7-8; J gene: TRBJ1-1; D gene: .; CDR3 DNA: TGTGCCAGCAGCTTATCTGAGGAGGCCACTGAAGCTTTCTTT; CDR3 protein: CASSLSEEATEAFF
clone size: .; V gene: TRBV7-9; J gene: TRBJ1-2; D gene: TRBD1; CDR3 DNA: TGTGCCAGCAGCTTAGTAGGTGGAGTGCGGCAGGGGGCGCGTGGCTACACCTTC; CDR3 protein: CASSLVGGVRQGARGYTF
clone size: few; V gene: TRBV4-1; J gene: TRBJ1-3; D gene: TRBD1; CDR3 DNA: TGCGCCAGCAGCCAAGTCGCGACAGGGGAATTTACTGGAAACACCATATATTTT; CDR3 protein: CASSQVATGEFTGNTIYF
clone size: .; V gene: TRBV30; J gene: TRBJ1-5; D gene: TRBD1; CDR3 DNA: TGTGCCTGGAGTGGTGGACAGGGTCGGGATCAGCCCCAGCATTTT; CDR3 protein: CAWSGGQGRDQPQHF
clone size: .; V gene: TRBV12-3/TRBV12-4; J gene: TRBJ2-1; D gene: TRBD1; CDR3 DNA: TGTGCCAGCAGTTCCGGGACAGTAAATGAGCAGTTCTTC; CDR3 protein: CASSSGTVNEQFF
clone size: .; V gene: TRBV5-4; J gene: TRBJ2-2; D gene: TRBD1; CDR3 DNA: TGTGCCAGCAGCCACAGGACAGGGGACACCGGGGAGCTGTTTTTT; CDR3 protein: CASSHRTGDTGELFF
clone size: .; V gene: TRBV30; J gene: TRBJ1-3; D gene: TRBD1; CDR3 DNA: TGTGCCTCTCCAGGGGGCCCAGGAAACACCATATATTTT; CDR3 protein: CASPGGPGNTIYF
clone size: .; V gene: TRBV18; J gene: TRBJ2-7; D gene: TRBD1; CDR3 DNA: TGTGCCAGCTCACCAGGGACAGGGGGAGAGCAGTACTTC; CDR3 protein: CASSPGTGGEQYF
clone size: few; V gene: TRBV9; J gene: TRBJ2-3; D gene: TRBD2; CDR3 DNA: TGTGCCAGCAGCGTCGGGACTAGTCCCGCAGATACGCAGTATTTT; CDR3 protein: CASSVGTSPADTQYF
clone size: .; V gene: TRBV11-3; J gene: TRBJ2-7; D gene: .; CDR3 DNA: TGTGCCAGCAGCCCAGGACAAAATTACGAGCAGTACTTC; CDR3 protein: CASSPGQNYEQYF
clone size: .; V gene: TRBV3-1/TRBV3-2; J gene: TRBJ2-4; D gene: TRBD2; CDR3 DNA: TGTGCCAGCGCTGGGACTAGCGGGGGAGCCAAAAACATTCAGTACTTC; CDR3 protein: CASAGTSGGAKNIQYF
clone size: .; V gene: TRBV2; J gene: TRBJ2-3; D gene: .; CDR3 DNA: TGTGCCAGCAGCAACAGGGACACAGATACGCAGTATTTT; CDR3 protein: CASSNRDTDTQYF
clone size: .; V gene: TRBV28; J gene: TRBJ1-5; D gene: .; CDR3 DNA: TGTGCCAGCAGTCCCCGGCAGGGTGCGAGCAATCAGCCCCAGCATTTT; CDR3 protein: CASSPRQGASNQPQHF
clone size: .; V gene: TRBV3-1/TRBV3-2; J gene: TRBJ2-1; D gene: TRBD2; CDR3 DNA: TGTGCCAGCAGCCCCCAGCGCGGGAGGGCCAATGAGCAGTTCTTC; CDR3 protein: CASSPQRGRANEQFF
clone size: .; V gene: TRBV29-1; J gene: TRBJ1-1; D gene: TRBD1; CDR3 DNA: TGCAGCGTCTCCGGGACAGGGGGCGGAGACACTGAAGCTTTCTTT; CDR3 protein: CSVSGTGGGDTEAFF
clone size: .; V gene: TRBV5-4; J gene: TRBJ1-1; D gene: .; CDR3 DNA: TGTGCCAGCAGCTTGAGTGGCAGAAGCACTGAAGCTTTCTTT; CDR3 protein: CASSLSGRSTEAFF
clone size: .; V gene: TRBV3-1/TRBV3-2; J gene: TRBJ1-3; D gene: .; CDR3 DNA: TGTGCCAGCAGCCAAGATCCTCGAAACACCATATATTTT; CDR3 protein: CASSQDPRNTIYF
clone size: .; V gene: TRBV28; J gene: TRBJ2-7; D gene: TRBD2; CDR3 DNA: TGTGCCAGCAGTTCTAGCGGGAGGGAGTTTGTGCAGTACTTC; CDR3 protein: CASSSSGREFVQYF
clone size: .; V gene: TRBV30; J gene: TRBJ1-1; D gene: TRBD1; CDR3 DNA: TGTGCCTGGAGGGACAGGACCTCAACTGAAGCTTTCTTT; CDR3 protein: CAWRDRTSTEAFF